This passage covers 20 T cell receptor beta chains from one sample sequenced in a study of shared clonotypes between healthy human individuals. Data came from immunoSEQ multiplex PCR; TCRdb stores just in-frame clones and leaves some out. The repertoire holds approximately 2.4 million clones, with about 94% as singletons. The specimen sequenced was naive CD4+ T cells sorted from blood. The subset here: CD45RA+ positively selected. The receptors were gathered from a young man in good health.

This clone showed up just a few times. The CDR3 loop reads CASSGGGGDAGELFF. The CDR3 coding sequence is TGCGCCAGCAGTGGCGGCGGGGGGGATGCCGGGGAGCTGTTTTTT. The chain uses TRBV10-1 and TRBJ2-2; TRBD2 aligns across 9 bases. Losses at the gene ends were 4 bases for V and 6 bases for J; bases not matched to a gene: 6. The CDR3 sequence is 15 residues long. Germline V lookup: CDR1 WNHNN, CDR2 SYGVQD (reference sequence).

CDR3 sequence: CASSFRGIEETQYF. In nucleotides, the CDR3 is TGTGCCAGCAGCTTCCGGGGAATTGAAGAGACCCAGTACTTC. This chain uses TRBV7-2 with TRBJ2-5, with D perhaps matching TRBD2 (5 bases). In germline, CDR1 is SGHTA, CDR2 FQGNSA. The CDR3 spans 14 residues. Trimming shortened V by 3 bases and J by 3 bases, and 11 bases separated the two germline ends.

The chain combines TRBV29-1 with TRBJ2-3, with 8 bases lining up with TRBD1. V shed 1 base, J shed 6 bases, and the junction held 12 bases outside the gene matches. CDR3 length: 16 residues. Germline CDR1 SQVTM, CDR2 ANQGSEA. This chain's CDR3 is CSVEGRQGSFGDTQYF. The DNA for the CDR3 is TGCAGCGTTGAAGGTCGACAGGGGTCCTTCGGGGATACGCAGTATTTT.

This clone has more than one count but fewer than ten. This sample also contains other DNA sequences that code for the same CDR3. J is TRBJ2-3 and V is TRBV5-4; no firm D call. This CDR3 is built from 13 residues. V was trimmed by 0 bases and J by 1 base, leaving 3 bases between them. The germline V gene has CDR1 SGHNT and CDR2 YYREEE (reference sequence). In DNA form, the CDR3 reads TGTGCCAGCAGCTTGGTGGGCACAGATACGCAGTATTTT. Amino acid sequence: CASSLVGTDTQYF.

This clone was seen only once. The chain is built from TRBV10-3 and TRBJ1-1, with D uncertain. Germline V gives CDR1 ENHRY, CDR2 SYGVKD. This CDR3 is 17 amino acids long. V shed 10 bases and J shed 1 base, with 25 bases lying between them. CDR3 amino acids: CANPNYRALGENTEAFF. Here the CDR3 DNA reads TGTGCCAACCCTAATTATAGGGCGTTAGGTGAGAACACTGAAGCTTTCTTT.

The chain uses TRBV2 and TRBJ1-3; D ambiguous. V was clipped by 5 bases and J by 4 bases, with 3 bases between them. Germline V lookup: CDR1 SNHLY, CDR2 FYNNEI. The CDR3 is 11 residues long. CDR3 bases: TGTGCCAGCAGTTCAGGAAACACCATATATTTT. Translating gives CASSSGNTIYF.

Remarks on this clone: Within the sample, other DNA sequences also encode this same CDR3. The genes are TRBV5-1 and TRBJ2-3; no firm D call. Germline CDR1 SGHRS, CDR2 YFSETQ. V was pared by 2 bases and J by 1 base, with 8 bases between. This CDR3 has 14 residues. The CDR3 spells CASSLGRRTDTQYF. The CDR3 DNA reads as TGCGCCAGCAGCTTAGGACGGCGCACAGATACGCAGTATTTT.

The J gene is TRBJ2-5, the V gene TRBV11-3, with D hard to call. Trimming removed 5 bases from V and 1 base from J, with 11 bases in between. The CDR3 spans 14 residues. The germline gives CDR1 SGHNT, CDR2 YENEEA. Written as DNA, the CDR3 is TGTGCCAGCAGCCAGAGGACGGGCCAAGAGACCCAGTACTTC. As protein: CASSQRTGQETQYF.

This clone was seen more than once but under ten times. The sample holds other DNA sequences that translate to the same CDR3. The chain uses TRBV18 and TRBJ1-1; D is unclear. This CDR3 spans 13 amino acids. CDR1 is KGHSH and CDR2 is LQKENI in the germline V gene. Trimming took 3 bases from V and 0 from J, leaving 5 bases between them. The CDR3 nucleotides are TGTGCCAGCTCACCCCCACTGAACACTGAAGCTTTCTTT. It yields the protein CASSPPLNTEAFF.

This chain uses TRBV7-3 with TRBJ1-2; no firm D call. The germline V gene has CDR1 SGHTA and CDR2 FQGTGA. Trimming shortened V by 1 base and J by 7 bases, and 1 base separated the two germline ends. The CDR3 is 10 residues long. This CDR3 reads CASSLSGYTF. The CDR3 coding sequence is TGTGCCAGCAGCTTAAGTGGCTACACCTTC.

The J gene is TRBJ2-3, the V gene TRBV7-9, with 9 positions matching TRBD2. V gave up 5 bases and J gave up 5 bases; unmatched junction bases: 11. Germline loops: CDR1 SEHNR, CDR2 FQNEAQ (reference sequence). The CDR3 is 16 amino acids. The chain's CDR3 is CASSPQGRGGGDTQYF. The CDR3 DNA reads TGTGCCAGCAGCCCCCAAGGGCGGGGGGGCGGAGATACGCAGTATTTT.

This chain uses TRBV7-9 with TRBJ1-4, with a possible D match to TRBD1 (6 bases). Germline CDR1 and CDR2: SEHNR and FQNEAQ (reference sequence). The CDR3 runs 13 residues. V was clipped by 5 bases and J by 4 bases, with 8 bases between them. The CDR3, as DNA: TGTGCCAGCAGCGGACAGAATAATGAAAAACTGTTTTTT. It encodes CASSGQNNEKLFF.

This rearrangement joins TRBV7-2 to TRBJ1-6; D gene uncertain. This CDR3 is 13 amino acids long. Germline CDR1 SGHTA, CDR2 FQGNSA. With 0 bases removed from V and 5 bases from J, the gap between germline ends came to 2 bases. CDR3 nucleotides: TGTGCCAGCAGCTTAGCGAATAATTCACCCCTCCACTTT. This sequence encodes CASSLANNSPLHF.

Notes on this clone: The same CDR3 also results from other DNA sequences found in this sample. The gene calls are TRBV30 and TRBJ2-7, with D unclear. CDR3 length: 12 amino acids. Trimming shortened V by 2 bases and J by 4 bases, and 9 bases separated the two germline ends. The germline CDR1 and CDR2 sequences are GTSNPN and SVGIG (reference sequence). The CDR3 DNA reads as TGTGCCTGGAGTTTGGGTGGATACGAGCAGTACTTC. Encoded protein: CAWSLGGYEQYF.

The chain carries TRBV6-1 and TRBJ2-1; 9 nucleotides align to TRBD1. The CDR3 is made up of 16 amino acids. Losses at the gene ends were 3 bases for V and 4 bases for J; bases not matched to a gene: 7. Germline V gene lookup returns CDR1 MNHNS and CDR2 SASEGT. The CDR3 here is CASSEQTGTGYNEQFF. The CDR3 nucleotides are TGTGCCAGCAGTGAGCAGACGGGGACAGGGTACAATGAGCAGTTCTTC.

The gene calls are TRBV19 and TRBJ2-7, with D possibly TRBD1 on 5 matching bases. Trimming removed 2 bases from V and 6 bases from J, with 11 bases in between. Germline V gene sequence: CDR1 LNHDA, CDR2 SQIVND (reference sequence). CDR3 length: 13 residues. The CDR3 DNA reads TGTGCCAGTAGTATAACGAGACAGACCGAGCAGTACTTC. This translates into CASSITRQTEQYF.

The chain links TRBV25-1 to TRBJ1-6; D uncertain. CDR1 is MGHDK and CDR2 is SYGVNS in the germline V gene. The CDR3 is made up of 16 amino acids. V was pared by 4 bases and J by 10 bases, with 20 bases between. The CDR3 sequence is CASSGGPGGYSSPLHF. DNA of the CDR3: TGTGCCAGCAGTGGAGGGCCGGGCGGATATTCCTCACCCCTCCACTTT. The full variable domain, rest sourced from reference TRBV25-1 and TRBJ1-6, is EADIYQTPRYLVIGTGKKITLECSQTMGHDKMYWYQQDPGMELHLIHYSYGVNSTEKGDLSSESTVSRIRTEHFPLTLESARPSHTSQYLCASSGGPGGYSSPLHFGNGTRLTVT.

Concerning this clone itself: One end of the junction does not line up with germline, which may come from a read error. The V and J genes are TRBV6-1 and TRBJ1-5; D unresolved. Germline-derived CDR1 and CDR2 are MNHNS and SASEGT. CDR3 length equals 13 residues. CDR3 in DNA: TGTGCTAGCAGTGGGATGGACAATCAGCCCCAGCATTTT. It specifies CASSGMDNQPQHF.

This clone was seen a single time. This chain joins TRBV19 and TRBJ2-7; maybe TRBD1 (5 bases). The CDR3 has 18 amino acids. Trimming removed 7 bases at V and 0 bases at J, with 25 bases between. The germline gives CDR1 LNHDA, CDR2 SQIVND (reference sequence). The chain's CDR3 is CASTTTYPAQASSYEQYF. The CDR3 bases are TGTGCCAGTACCACAACGTACCCTGCACAGGCCAGCTCCTACGAGCAGTACTTC.

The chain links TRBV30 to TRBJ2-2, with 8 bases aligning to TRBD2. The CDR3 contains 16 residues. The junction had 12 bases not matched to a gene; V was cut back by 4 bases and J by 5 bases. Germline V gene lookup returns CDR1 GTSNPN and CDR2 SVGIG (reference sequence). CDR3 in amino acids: CAWNPSGRSWTGELFF. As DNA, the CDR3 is TGTGCCTGGAACCCTAGCGGGCGGAGTTGGACCGGGGAGCTGTTTTTT.